This T cell receptor beta chain was sequenced for a study of T cell responses to AZD1222 COVID-19 vaccine. A note on this clone: Its antigen is unknown.

The V gene end was trimmed by 5 bases and the J gene end by 11 bases; junction bases not matched to a gene: 1. The CDR3 is 11 amino acids. Germline V gene sequence: CDR1 SEHNR, CDR2 FQNEAQ (reference sequence). Sequencing used immunoSEQ multiplex PCR; TCRdb keeps in-frame clones, though not all of them. The data hold roughly 160,000 clones, with approximately 90% observed a single time. Second doses were pooled across both intervals (about 4 or about 12 weeks). Study results and limitations: The CD4 TCRs associated with vaccination extended across spike and predominated at 160-218 and 743-854. Close to half of all spike-specific TCRs reportedly target regions of the variants that are unmutated. Rises in breadth and depth of Spike-specific TCRs came after two AZD1222 doses.

This rearrangement joins TRBV7-9 to TRBJ1-5; 9 bases align to TRBD1. The sequence derives from an adult who received the AZD1222 COVID-19 vaccine. The sequences come from peripheral blood, collected 28 days after the second AZD1222 dose. Written as DNA, the CDR3 is TGTGCCAGCAGCGGGACAGGGTCCCAGCATTTT. Protein: CASSGTGSQHF.